Below, one TCR beta chain is given with its context. Antigen unknown. This entry is derived from a study of T-cell reconstitution after alpha-beta-depleted transplantation in children. This CDR3 contains 15 residues. The germline CDR1 and CDR2 sequences are MNHEY and SMNVEV (reference sequence). Trimming removed 2 bases at V and 3 bases at J, with 11 bases between. The library targeted TCRbeta and was prepared with unique molecular identifiers. TCRdb re-called the PCR reads with MiXCR, one entry per CDR3 protein. The table includes around 100,000 distinct CDR3 sequences, 10% detected once. General study findings and limits: Counts and diversity of T cells one year after transplant came mostly from newly produced T cells.

This material consisted of PBMCs, taken before TCRalphabeta/CD19-depleted stem cell transplant. This chain links TRBV27 with TRBJ1-5, with D maybe TRBD1 (6 bases). The TCR sequence derives from a boy aged 2 to 10 with acute lymphoblastic leukemia, due to receive a stem cell transplant. The CDR3 coding sequence is TGTGCCAGCAGTTTAGGCAGGGGTTACAATCAGCCCCAGCATTTT. This gives the protein CASSLGRGYNQPQHF.